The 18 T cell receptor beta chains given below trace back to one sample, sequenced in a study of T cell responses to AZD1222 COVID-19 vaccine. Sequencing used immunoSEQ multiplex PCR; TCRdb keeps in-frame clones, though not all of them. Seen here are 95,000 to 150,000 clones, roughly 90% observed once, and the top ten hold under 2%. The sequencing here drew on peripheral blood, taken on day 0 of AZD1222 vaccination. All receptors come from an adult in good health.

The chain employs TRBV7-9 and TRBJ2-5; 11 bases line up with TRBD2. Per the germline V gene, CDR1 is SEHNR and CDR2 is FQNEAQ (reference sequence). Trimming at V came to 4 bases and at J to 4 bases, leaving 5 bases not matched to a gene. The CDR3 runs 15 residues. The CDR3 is CASSSRLAGTETQYF. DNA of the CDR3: TGTGCCAGCAGCTCCCGACTAGCGGGGACAGAGACCCAGTACTTC.

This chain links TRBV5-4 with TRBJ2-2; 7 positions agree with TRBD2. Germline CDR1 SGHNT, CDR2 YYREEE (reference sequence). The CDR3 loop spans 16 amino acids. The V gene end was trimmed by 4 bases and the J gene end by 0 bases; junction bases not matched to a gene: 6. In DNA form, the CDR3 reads TGTGCCAGCAGCCCAGCTCGGGGGGCGAACACCGGGGAGCTGTTTTTT. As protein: CASSPARGANTGELFF.

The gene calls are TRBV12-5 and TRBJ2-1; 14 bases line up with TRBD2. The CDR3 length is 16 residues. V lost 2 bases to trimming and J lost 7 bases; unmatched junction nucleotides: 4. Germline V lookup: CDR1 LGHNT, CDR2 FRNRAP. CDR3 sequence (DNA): TGTGCTAGTGGTTTGCCAAGGACTAGCGGGAGGAATGAGCAGTTCTTC. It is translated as CASGLPRTSGRNEQFF. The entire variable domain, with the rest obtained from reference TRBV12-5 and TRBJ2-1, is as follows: DARVTQTPRHKVTEMGQEVTMRCQPILGHNTVFWYRQTMMQGLELLAYFRNRAPLDDSGMPKDRFSAEMPDATLATLKIQPSEPRDSAVYFCASGLPRTSGRNEQFFGPGTRLTVL.

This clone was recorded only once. The CDR3 reads CASSLLADATGELFF. The CDR3, as DNA: TGTGCCAGCAGCTTACTAGCGGACGCCACCGGGGAGCTGTTTTTT. The rearrangement joins TRBV5-6 to TRBJ2-2, with 8 bases aligning to TRBD2. Germline V lookup: CDR1 SGHDT, CDR2 YYEEEE. Trimming cost V 2 bases and J 4 bases; bases outside gene matches: 4. This CDR3 is 15 amino acids long. The full variable domain, with the rest looked up from reference TRBV5-6 and TRBJ2-2, is DAGVTQSPTHLIKTRGQQVTLRCSPKSGHDTVSWYQQALGQGPQFIFQYYEEEERQRGNFPDRFSGHQFPNYSSELNVNALLLGDSALYLCASSLLADATGELFFGEGSRLTVL.

The DNA for the CDR3 is TGTGCCACCAGTGATGCCAGGGGGCTTGGAAACACCATATATTTT. Protein product: CATSDARGLGNTIYF. The chain recombines TRBV24-1 with TRBJ1-3, with 8 bases lining up with TRBD1. Germline V gene data show CDR1 as KGHDR and CDR2 as SFDVKD. The CDR3 extends over 15 amino acids. The junction had 3 bases not matched to a gene; V was cut back by 3 bases and J by 3 bases.

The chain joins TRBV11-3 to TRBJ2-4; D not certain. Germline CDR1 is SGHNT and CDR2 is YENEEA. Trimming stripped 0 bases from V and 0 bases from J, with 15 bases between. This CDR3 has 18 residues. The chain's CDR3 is CASSLDQAGSQAKNIQYF. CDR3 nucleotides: TGTGCCAGCAGCTTAGATCAGGCAGGCTCCCAAGCCAAAAACATTCAGTACTTC.

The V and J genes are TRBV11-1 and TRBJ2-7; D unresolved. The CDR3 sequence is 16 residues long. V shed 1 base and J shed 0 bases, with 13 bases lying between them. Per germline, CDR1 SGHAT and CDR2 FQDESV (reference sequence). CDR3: CASSLEPGFYSYEQYF. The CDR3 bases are TGTGCCAGCAGCTTAGAGCCCGGATTCTACTCCTACGAGCAGTACTTC.

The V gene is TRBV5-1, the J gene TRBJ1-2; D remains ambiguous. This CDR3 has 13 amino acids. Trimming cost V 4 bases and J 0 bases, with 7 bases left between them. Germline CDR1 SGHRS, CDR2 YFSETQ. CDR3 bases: TGCGCCAGCAGCCCGGAAGCTAACTATGGCTACACCTTC. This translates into CASSPEANYGYTF.

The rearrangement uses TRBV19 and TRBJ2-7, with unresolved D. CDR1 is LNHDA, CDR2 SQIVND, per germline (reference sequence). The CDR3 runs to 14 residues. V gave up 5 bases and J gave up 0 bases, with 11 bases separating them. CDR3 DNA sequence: TGTGCCAGTAGTCCTTGGACGGGCTCCTACGAGCAGTACTTC. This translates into CASSPWTGSYEQYF.

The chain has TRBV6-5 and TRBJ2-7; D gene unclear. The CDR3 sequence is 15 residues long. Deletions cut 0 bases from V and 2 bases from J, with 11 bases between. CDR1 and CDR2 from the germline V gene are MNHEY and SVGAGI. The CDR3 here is CASSYSVGEAYEQYF. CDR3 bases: TGTGCCAGCAGTTACTCGGTTGGGGAAGCCTACGAGCAGTACTTC.

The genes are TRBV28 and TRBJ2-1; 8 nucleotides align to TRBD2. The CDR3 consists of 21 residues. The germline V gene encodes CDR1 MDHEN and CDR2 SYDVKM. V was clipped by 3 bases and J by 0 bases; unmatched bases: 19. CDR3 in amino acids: CASSFPLGSPPTSGSYNEQFF. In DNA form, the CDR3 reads TGTGCCAGCAGTTTCCCCCTAGGTTCCCCACCAACTAGCGGCTCCTACAATGAGCAGTTCTTC. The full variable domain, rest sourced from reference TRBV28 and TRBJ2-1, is DVKVTQSSRYLVKRTGEKVFLECVQDMDHENMFWYRQDPGLGLRLIYFSYDVKMKEKGDIPEGYSVSREKKERFSLILESASTNQTSMYLCASSFPLGSPPTSGSYNEQFFGPGTRLTVL.

This CDR3 is CASSDLYEQYF. The CDR3 DNA follows: TGTGCCAGCAGCGACCTCTACGAGCAGTACTTC. The chain couples TRBV3-1 (or the pseudogene TRBV3-2) to TRBJ2-7; D ambiguous. Trimming removed 5 bases from V and 3 bases from J, with 5 bases in between. The germline V gene has CDR1 LGHDT and CDR2 YNNKEL (reference sequence). The CDR3 has 11 residues.

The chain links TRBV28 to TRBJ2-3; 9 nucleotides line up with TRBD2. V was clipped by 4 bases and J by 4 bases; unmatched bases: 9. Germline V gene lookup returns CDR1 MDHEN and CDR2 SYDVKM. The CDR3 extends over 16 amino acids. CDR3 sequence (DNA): TGTGCCAGCAGTTGGAGCCGTGCGGGAGGGGCAGATACGCAGTATTTT. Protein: CASSWSRAGGADTQYF.

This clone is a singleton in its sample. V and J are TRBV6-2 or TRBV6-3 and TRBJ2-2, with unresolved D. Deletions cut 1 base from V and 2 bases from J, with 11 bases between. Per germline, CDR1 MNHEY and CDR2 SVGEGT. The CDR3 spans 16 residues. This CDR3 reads CASSYWAPQNTGELFF. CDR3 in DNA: TGTGCCAGCAGTTACTGGGCTCCTCAAAACACCGGGGAGCTGTTTTTT.

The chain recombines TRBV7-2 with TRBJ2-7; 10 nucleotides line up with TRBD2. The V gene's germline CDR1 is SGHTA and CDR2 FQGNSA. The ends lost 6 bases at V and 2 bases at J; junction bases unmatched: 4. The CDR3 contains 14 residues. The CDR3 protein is CASSRTSGAYEQYF. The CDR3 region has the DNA TGTGCCAGCAGTCGGACTAGCGGAGCCTACGAGCAGTACTTC.

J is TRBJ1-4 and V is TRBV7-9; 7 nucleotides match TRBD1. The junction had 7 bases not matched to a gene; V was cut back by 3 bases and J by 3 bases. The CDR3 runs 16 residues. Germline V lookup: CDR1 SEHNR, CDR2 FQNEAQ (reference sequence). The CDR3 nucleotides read TGTGCCAGCAGCTTCACCCCGGGACAGTCTAATGAAAAACTGTTTTTT. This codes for CASSFTPGQSNEKLFF.

CDR3 in DNA: TGTGCCACCAAAGCGGGAGGGGCATACAATGAGCAGTTCTTC. It yields the protein CATKAGGAYNEQFF. J is TRBJ2-1 and V is TRBV5-6, with 10 bases lining up with TRBD2. Germline values: CDR1 SGHDT, CDR2 YYEEEE. CDR3 length: 14 amino acids. After removal of 9 bases from V and 4 bases from J, the junction contained 7 bases not matched to a gene.

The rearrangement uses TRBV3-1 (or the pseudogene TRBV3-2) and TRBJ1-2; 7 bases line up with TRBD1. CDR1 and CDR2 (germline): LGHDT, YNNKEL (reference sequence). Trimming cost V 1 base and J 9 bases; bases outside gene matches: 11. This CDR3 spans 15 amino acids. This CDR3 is CASSQGLGQNFRYTF. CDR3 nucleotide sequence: TGTGCCAGCAGCCAAGGCCTGGGACAGAACTTTCGCTACACCTTC.